The clone carrying this T cell receptor (beta chain) appeared a few times. Libraries were prepared by immunoSEQ multiplex PCR; TCRdb keeps only in-frame clonotypes and omits some of them. Of about 290,000 clones in the sample, around 86% were seen once. The V and J ends lost 2 bases and 2 bases respectively, with 11 bases between them. There are 14 residues in the CDR3. The germline CDR1 and CDR2 sequences are SGHNT and YYREEE (reference sequence). The entry originates in a study of blood T cell repertoires in COVID-19. Turning to the study itself: The United States, Italy and Spain provided the acute and convalescent COVID-19 samples.

J is TRBJ2-7 and V is TRBV5-4; D gene unclear. Sequencing input: peripheral blood. This sequence originates from a woman aged 40-49 years who had recovered from COVID-19. The CDR3 region is CASSFMGSPYEQYF. The CDR3 coding sequence is TGTGCCAGCAGCTTTATGGGCAGCCCCTACGAGCAGTACTTC. Supplemented by reference TRBV5-4 and TRBJ2-7, the full variable domain reads ETGVTQSPTHLIKTRGQQVTLRCSSQSGHNTVSWYQQALGQGPQFIFQYYREEENGRGNFPPRFSGLQFPNYSSELNVNALELDDSALYLCASSFMGSPYEQYFGPGTRLTVT.